This T cell receptor (beta chain) was retrieved from a study of cytomegalovirus exposure and HLA in healthy donors. Study-level results: Reportedly, cytomegalovirus status was diagnosed with high sensitivity and specificity. Sequencing likely produced, as an artifact, a cluster of highly shared sequence variants.

The V end lost 0 bases, the J end lost 6 bases, and 9 bases lay between the germline ends. Germline assignment: CDR1 KGHSH and CDR2 LQKENI. The length of the CDR3 is 15 residues. PCR amplification relied on 60 Vbeta primers (plus 13 Jbeta primers). The assay was immunoSEQ multiplex PCR, and TCRdb's table has in-frame clones only and misses some. This table holds around 200,000 clones, roughly 84% found once. In regard to this clone: Its antigen is as yet unknown.

The receptor comes from a man aged 50 or older in good health and CMV-seronegative. The source material was PBMCs. The rearrangement uses TRBV18 and TRBJ1-6; D possibly corresponds to TRBD1 (5 bases). In DNA form, the CDR3 reads TGTGCCAGCTCACCACCCCAGGGTGCTAATTCACCCCTCCACTTT. It codes for CASSPPQGANSPLHF. The variable domain in full, with the rest retrieved from reference TRBV18 and TRBJ1-6, is NAGVMQNPRHLVRRRGQEARLRCSPMKGHSHVYWYRQLPEEGLKFMVYLQKENIIDESGMPKERFSAEFPKEGPSILRIQQVVRGDSAAYFCASSPPQGANSPLHFGNGTRLTVT.